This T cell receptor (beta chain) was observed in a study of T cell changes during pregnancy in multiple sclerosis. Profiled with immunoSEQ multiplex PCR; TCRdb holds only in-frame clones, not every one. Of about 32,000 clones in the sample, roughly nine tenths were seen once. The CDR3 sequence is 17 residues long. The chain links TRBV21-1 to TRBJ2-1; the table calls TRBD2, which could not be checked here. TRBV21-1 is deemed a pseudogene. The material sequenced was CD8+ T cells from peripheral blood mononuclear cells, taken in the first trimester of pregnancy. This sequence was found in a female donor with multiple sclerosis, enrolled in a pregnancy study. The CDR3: CASTEKREGKGNNEQFF. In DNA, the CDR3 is TGTGCCAGCACCGAAAAGCGGGAGGGAAAAGGAAACAATGAGCAGTTCTTC.